The 27 T cell receptor beta chains below all came from one sample that was sequenced in a study of monozygotic twins with inflammatory bowel disease (dated by TCRdb to the late 2010s). Library construction relied on 5' RACE. The data were produced on an Illumina HiSeq 2500. Each CDR3 protein sequence appears as one entry after TCRdb reprocessed the reads, and no DNA is included. Per the sample table, the count is around 400,000 distinct CDR3 sequences. Approximately 2.3% of the sample lies in the top ten. Sequenced material: blood. The receptors were gathered from a human donor with ulcerative colitis or Crohn's disease, or a healthy co-twin of an affected twin (not recorded which).

The chain joins TRBV5-1 to TRBJ2-1; the TRBD2 assignment by TCRdb is unverifiable without DNA. The CDR3 sequence is 18 residues long. CDR1 is SGHRS, CDR2 YFSETQ, per germline. Here the CDR3 reads CASSLKGGGALRGNEQFF.

CDR3 region: CASRSGASNQPQHF. The genes are TRBV27 and TRBJ1-5; checking the TCRdb D call of TRBD1 is not possible without DNA. CDR3 length equals 14 residues. CDR1 and CDR2 from the germline V gene are MNHEY and SMNVEV (reference sequence).

This chain links TRBV7-2 with TRBJ1-2; TCRdb indicates TRBD1, and absent DNA this call remains unverified. The germline V gene encodes CDR1 SGHTA and CDR2 FQGNSA. The CDR3 loop spans 14 amino acids. CDR3 in amino acids: CASSLVGTAIYYTF.

The chain recombines TRBV7-2 with TRBJ2-7; no DNA is available, so the TRBD1 call from TCRdb remains unchecked. This CDR3 spans 14 amino acids. CDR1 and CDR2 from the germline V gene are SGHTA and FQGNSA. The CDR3 sequence: CASSKDRAVDEQYF.

The rearrangement links TRBV5-1 to TRBJ2-5; the D call from TCRdb, TRBD1, cannot be confirmed without DNA. The CDR3 is made up of 15 amino acids. CDR1 is SGHRS and CDR2 is YFSETQ in the germline V gene. The CDR3 loop reads CASSLLPGQQETQYF.

The rearrangement links TRBV4-3 to TRBJ1-1; TCRdb indicates TRBD1, and absent DNA this call remains unverified. Germline V gene data show CDR1 as LGHNA and CDR2 as YSLEER. The CDR3 runs 16 residues. The CDR3 spells CASSQGPGAEDTEAFF.

The chain carries TRBV5-1 and TRBJ1-4; TCRdb names TRBD1, which stays unverified in the absence of DNA. CDR1 and CDR2 from the germline V gene are SGHRS and YFSETQ. The CDR3 has 15 amino acids. CDR3 loop: CASSLDGTDNEKLFF.

The J gene is TRBJ2-2, the V gene TRBV20-1; TCRdb proposes TRBD1, but this gene call is untestable without DNA. The germline V gene encodes CDR1 DFQATT and CDR2 SNEGSKA (reference sequence). This CDR3 region has 14 residues. CDR3 loop: CSARDPTGSGELFF.

The chain couples TRBV7-9 to TRBJ1-5. The CDR3 runs 17 residues. Germline values: CDR1 SEHNR, CDR2 FQNEAQ (reference sequence). CDR3 sequence: CASSLGLGTASNQPQHF.

CDR3 sequence reads: CASSLDAGVLDTQYF. This chain uses TRBV5-1 with TRBJ2-3; lacking DNA, the TRBD2 call made by TCRdb goes unchecked. Germline V gene lookup returns CDR1 SGHRS and CDR2 YFSETQ. This CDR3 is built from 15 residues.

The J gene is TRBJ2-4, the V gene TRBV10-3. Germline V gives CDR1 ENHRY, CDR2 SYGVKD. The length of the CDR3 is 15 residues. CDR3 amino acids: CAISEDRSAKNIQYF.

The chain is built from TRBV20-1 and TRBJ2-7. The CDR3 extends over 13 amino acids. The V gene's germline CDR1 is DFQATT and CDR2 SNEGSKA (reference sequence). The CDR3 protein is CSQFQPNSYEQYF.

The chain uses TRBV20-1 and TRBJ2-1; TCRdb's assignment of TRBD1 cannot be checked, as there is no DNA. Germline V gene lookup returns CDR1 DFQATT and CDR2 SNEGSKA (reference sequence). The CDR3 spans 15 residues. CDR3 amino acids: CSARDRDRDWNEQFF.

The CDR3 loop reads CASSLVTGVSKNIQYF. The J gene is TRBJ2-4, the V gene TRBV7-2; TCRdb calls TRBD1, which cannot be checked without DNA. Germline CDR1 is SGHTA and CDR2 is FQGNSA. The CDR3 spans 16 residues. Full variable domain (remainder filled in from reference TRBV7-2 and TRBJ2-4): GAGVSQSPSNKVTEKGKDVELRCDPISGHTALYWYRQSLGQGLEFLIYFQGNSAPDKSGLPSDRFSAERTGGSVSTLTIQRTQQEDSAVYLCASSLVTGVSKNIQYFGAGTRLSVL.

This CDR3 reads CSAFPEGIDYEQYF. The chain combines TRBV20-1 with TRBJ2-7; TCRdb's D call of TRBD2 is untestable without DNA. The CDR3 covers 14 residues. Germline CDR1 DFQATT, CDR2 SNEGSKA (reference sequence).

The chain recombines TRBV25-1 with TRBJ2-1; TCRdb calls TRBD2, which cannot be checked without DNA. CDR3 length equals 14 residues. Germline values: CDR1 MGHDK, CDR2 SYGVNS. CDR3 loop: CASRGSGRDNEQFF.

The chain recombines TRBV4-1 with TRBJ2-7; TCRdb outputs TRBD2, but without DNA this stays unchecked. The CDR3 is 15 amino acids. In germline, CDR1 is MGHRA, CDR2 YSYEKL. CDR3 region: CASSYKRGAEGEQYF.

The chain couples TRBV6-5 to TRBJ1-4. The CDR3 spans 15 residues. The germline V gene encodes CDR1 MNHEY and CDR2 SVGAGI. This CDR3 is CASSYSPGPYEKLFF.

V usage is TRBV2 and J usage is TRBJ1-2; TCRdb names TRBD1, which stays unverified in the absence of DNA. Germline V gene lookup returns CDR1 SNHLY and CDR2 FYNNEI. The CDR3 loop spans 13 amino acids. This chain's CDR3 is CASSYRVSDGYTF.

The chain employs TRBV19 and TRBJ1-5; TCRdb gives TRBD1 as the D gene, but with no DNA this cannot be confirmed. Germline V CDR1 and CDR2: LNHDA, SQIVND (reference sequence). The CDR3 is 14 residues long. The CDR3 is CASSTDRAQQPQHF.

The chain is built from TRBV3-1 and TRBJ1-2; the TCRdb call, TRBD1, lacks DNA for checking. The V gene's germline CDR1 is LGHDT and CDR2 YNNKEL (reference sequence). CDR3 length: 13 amino acids. The CDR3: CASSQAPDRAGSF.

The chain has TRBV27 and TRBJ2-2; TCRdb gives TRBD1 as the D gene, but with no DNA this cannot be confirmed. There are 15 residues in the CDR3. The germline CDR1 and CDR2 sequences are MNHEY and SMNVEV (reference sequence). The CDR3 sequence is CASSAGQLNTGELFF.

The rearrangement joins TRBV7-9 to TRBJ1-6. The CDR3 is 15 residues long. The germline V gene encodes CDR1 SEHNR and CDR2 FQNEAQ (reference sequence). The CDR3 protein is CASSYDRSYNSPLHF.

The V call is TRBV14, the J call TRBJ2-3; TCRdb gives TRBD1 as the D gene, but with no DNA this cannot be confirmed. Germline V gives CDR1 SGHDN, CDR2 FVKESK. The CDR3 is 12 residues long. The CDR3 loop reads CASSAGHYTQYF.

The chain combines TRBV7-2 with TRBJ1-5. Germline V gene lookup returns CDR1 SGHTA and CDR2 FQGNSA. The CDR3 contains 17 residues. The CDR3 protein is CASSSEGRSGSNQPQHF. The full variable domain, completed using reference TRBV7-2 and TRBJ1-5, is GAGVSQSPSNKVTEKGKDVELRCDPISGHTALYWYRQSLGQGLEFLIYFQGNSAPDKSGLPSDRFSAERTGGSVSTLTIQRTQQEDSAVYLCASSSEGRSGSNQPQHFGDGTRLSIL.

The chain links TRBV4-3 to TRBJ2-5; as DNA is missing, the TRBD2 call by TCRdb cannot be tested. Germline V lookup: CDR1 LGHNA, CDR2 YSLEER. The CDR3 is made up of 15 amino acids. The CDR3 loop is CASSQARLAGETQYF.

The V and J genes are TRBV5-6 and TRBJ1-5. The CDR3 is made up of 15 amino acids. CDR1 and CDR2 from the germline V gene are SGHDT and YYEEEE. The CDR3 sequence: CASSLLGYSNQPQHF. Looking up the rest from reference TRBV5-6 and TRBJ1-5 gives the full variable domain: DAGVTQSPTHLIKTRGQQVTLRCSPKSGHDTVSWYQQALGQGPQFIFQYYEEEERQRGNFPDRFSGHQFPNYSSELNVNALLLGDSALYLCASSLLGYSNQPQHFGDGTRLSIL.